These 31 T cell receptor beta chains originate from one sample sequenced in a study of OX40 agonist ivuxolimab in advanced cancers. Library preparation employed the immunoSEQ multiplex PCR assay. TCRdb retrieved this table from immuneACCESS and kept in-frame rearrangements only. Not all clones are present; in checked studies, unresolved V genes account for under half, and no reason is known for the remainder. In all, the sample holds roughly 66,000 clones, and roughly four fifths of those were seen once. The top ten clonotypes cover over 2% of the sample. The sample here was CD4+ or CD8+ T cells sorted from blood, taken in a trial of the OX40 agonist ivuxolimab. The receptors originated from an adult with an advanced solid tumor such as melanoma, head and neck, liver or kidney cancer.

V and J are TRBV7-2 and TRBJ2-3; D not resolved. Germline loops: CDR1 SGHTA, CDR2 FQGNSA. Trimming shortened V by 0 bases and J by 6 bases, and 16 bases separated the two germline ends. The CDR3 runs to 16 residues. The CDR3 nucleotides are TGTGCCAGCAGCTTAGCCCGGGTTACCCGGTGGGATACGCAGTATTTT. This gives the protein CASSLARVTRWDTQYF. The whole variable domain, remainder taken from reference TRBV7-2 and TRBJ2-3, is GAGVSQSPSNKVTEKGKDVELRCDPISGHTALYWYRQSLGQGLEFLIYFQGNSAPDKSGLPSDRFSAERTGGSVSTLTIQRTQQEDSAVYLCASSLARVTRWDTQYFGPGTRLTVL.

V and J are TRBV5-1 and TRBJ2-2; TRBD2 is a possible D gene (7 bases). CDR1 and CDR2 from the germline V gene are SGHRS and YFSETQ. Trimming pared 3 bases from V and 4 bases from J, leaving 16 bases between. The CDR3 extends over 16 amino acids. CDR3 coding DNA: TGCGCCAGCAGCTGGGGGGCTAGCGGAAGCACCGGGGAGCTGTTTTTT. This translates into CASSWGASGSTGELFF.

The CDR3 bases are TGTGCCAGTAGTTTCCAGACAGGGGTACGTTCGGCAGCTTTCTTT. It codes for CASSFQTGVRSAAFF. The rearrangement links TRBV19 to TRBJ1-1, with TRBD1 matching 8 bases. Germline assignment: CDR1 LNHDA and CDR2 SQIVND (reference sequence). The length of the CDR3 is 15 residues. V dropped 5 bases and J dropped 10; count of bases not matched to a gene: 15.

This clone has only a few counts. The rearrangement joins TRBV30 to TRBJ2-7, with 12 positions matching TRBD2. Germline V gives CDR1 GTSNPN, CDR2 SVGIG (reference sequence). The CDR3 is made up of 13 amino acids. V trimming: 2 bases; J trimming: 7 bases; junction bases outside the gene matches: 3. CDR3 sequence reads: CAWSSGLAGEQYF. CDR3 nucleotide sequence: TGTGCCTGGAGTTCCGGACTAGCGGGAGAGCAGTACTTC.

The gene calls are TRBV11-1 and TRBJ2-2; 9 nucleotides match TRBD2. V was clipped by 5 bases and J by 6 bases; unmatched bases: 10. The germline CDR1 and CDR2 sequences are SGHAT and FQDESV (reference sequence). The CDR3 extends over 16 amino acids. The CDR3 DNA sequence: TGTGCCAGCAGCCTAGACATAGCGGGAGTCCCCGGGGAGCTGTTTTTT. Translation gives CASSLDIAGVPGELFF.

This rearrangement joins TRBV4-2 to TRBJ2-7; TRBD1 matches 9 bases. V gave up 0 bases and J gave up 3 bases; unmatched junction bases: 15. CDR3 length: 19 residues. The germline V gene encodes CDR1 LGHNA and CDR2 YNFKEQ. CDR3 loop: CASSQDGRRYGDRDYEQYF. In DNA form, the CDR3 reads TGTGCCAGCAGCCAAGATGGCCGGCGGTACGGGGACAGGGACTACGAGCAGTACTTC.

The CDR3 protein is CASSGPTGGGETQYF. As DNA, the CDR3 is TGTGCCAGTAGTGGACCGACAGGAGGAGGGGAGACCCAGTACTTC. The chain recombines TRBV19 with TRBJ2-5, with D perhaps matching TRBD1 or TRBD2 (6 bases each). The CDR3 consists of 15 residues. Germline CDR1 is LNHDA and CDR2 is SQIVND (reference sequence). Trimming removed 5 bases from V and 5 bases from J, with 18 bases in between.

V is TRBV6-5 and J is TRBJ2-1, with 10 bases matching TRBD2. The CDR3 spans 15 residues. J gave up 10 bases and V 5 bases, and 11 bases lay outside the gene matches. CDR1 MNHEY and CDR2 SVGAGI come from the germline V gene. The CDR3 sequence is CASSRWTSGSPEQFF. The CDR3 region has the DNA TGTGCCAGCAGTCGATGGACTAGCGGTTCCCCCGAGCAGTTCTTC.

This sequence joins TRBV7-2 and TRBJ2-7, with 11 bases that match TRBD2. The CDR3 is made up of 17 amino acids. V trimming: 5 bases; J trimming: 2 bases; junction bases outside the gene matches: 11. The germline gives CDR1 SGHTA, CDR2 FQGNSA. The CDR3 nucleotides read TGTGCCAGCAGCGAGAGGCCCGGGACTAGCGGAGCCTACGAGCAGTACTTC. It codes for CASSERPGTSGAYEQYF.

The CDR3: CASSLARTSTGELFF. The CDR3 DNA sequence: TGTGCCAGCAGCTTGGCTCGGACTAGCACCGGGGAGCTGTTTTTT. The chain carries TRBV5-4 and TRBJ2-2; TRBD2 agrees at 7 bases. J was trimmed by 4 bases and V by 0 bases; bases with no gene match: 3. This CDR3 region has 15 residues. CDR1 is SGHNT and CDR2 is YYREEE in the germline V gene (reference sequence).

The gene calls are TRBV7-2 and TRBJ2-1, with D tentatively TRBD2 (5 bases). The CDR3 sequence is 15 residues long. Trimming removed 5 bases at V and 1 base at J, with 12 bases between. Per germline, CDR1 SGHTA and CDR2 FQGNSA. The chain's CDR3 is CASSPRGESYNEQFF. The CDR3 DNA is TGTGCCAGCAGCCCTCGTGGGGAGTCCTACAATGAGCAGTTCTTC.

The CDR3 DNA sequence: TGTGCCAGCAGTCGGGACAGCCATGGCTACACCTTC. It specifies CASSRDSHGYTF. This rearrangement joins TRBV28 to TRBJ1-2, with 7 positions matching TRBD1. V lost 5 bases, J lost 6 bases, and 3 bases stayed unmatched. This CDR3 is 12 amino acids long. The V gene's germline CDR1 is MDHEN and CDR2 SYDVKM.

The chain has TRBV11-2 and TRBJ1-3; tentatively, D is TRBD1 (5 bases). V lost 1 base to trimming and J lost 0 bases, with 7 bases between them. The CDR3 is 15 residues long. CDR1 and CDR2 (germline): SGHAT, FQNNGV. The CDR3 nucleotides read TGTGCCAGCAGCTTAGCTGGGGGCTCTGGAAACACCATATATTTT. Protein sequence: CASSLAGGSGNTIYF.

This chain connects TRBV14 to TRBJ2-3, with D tentatively TRBD1 (5 bases). The germline CDR1 and CDR2 sequences are SGHDN and FVKESK. The V and J ends lost 0 bases and 6 bases respectively, with 7 bases between them. This CDR3 is 13 amino acids long. The CDR3 DNA is TGTGCCAGCAGCCAAGACAGGGTTGATACGCAGTATTTT. Protein product: CASSQDRVDTQYF.

The chain uses TRBV30 and TRBJ1-1; D remains ambiguous. V was clipped by 2 bases and J by 0 bases, with 10 bases between them. The CDR3 runs 14 residues. The V gene's germline CDR1 is GTSNPN and CDR2 SVGIG (reference sequence). The CDR3 nucleotides are TGTGCCTGGAGTACTGGAACAATGAACACTGAAGCTTTCTTT. This codes for CAWSTGTMNTEAFF. Combining the CDR3 with reference TRBV30 and TRBJ1-1 gives the whole variable domain SQTIHQWPATLVQPVGSPLSLECTVEGTSNPNLYWYRQAAGRGLQLLFYSVGIGQISSEVPQNLSASRPQDRQFILSSKKLLLSDSGFYLCAWSTGTMNTEAFFGQGTRLTVV.

The rearrangement links TRBV6-5 to TRBJ1-1; D is possibly TRBD1 (6 bases). Germline CDR1 is MNHEY and CDR2 is SVGAGI. The CDR3 totals 14 residues. Trimming left V 6 bases short and J 4 bases short, with 15 bases between. Here the CDR3 reads CASSLGGKATEAFF. The DNA for the CDR3 is TGTGCCAGCAGCCTAGGGGGGAAGGCCACTGAAGCTTTCTTT.

The rearrangement links TRBV29-1 to TRBJ1-2, with 7 bases that match TRBD1. Trimming removed 7 bases from V and 4 bases from J; junction bases left unmatched: 6. Germline V gives CDR1 SQVTM, CDR2 ANQGSEA. The CDR3 runs to 12 residues. The chain's CDR3 is CSGAWDSYGYTF. The CDR3 coding sequence is TGCAGCGGCGCCTGGGACAGCTATGGCTACACCTTC.

The CDR3 DNA is TGCGCCAGCAGCCAACTAGCCGAAGAGACCCAGTACTTC. Translated: CASSQLAEETQYF. The chain is built from TRBV5-1 and TRBJ2-5; the D gene is possibly TRBD2 (6 bases). Trimming removed 4 bases from V and 3 bases from J, with 10 bases in between. Germline V lookup: CDR1 SGHRS, CDR2 YFSETQ. The CDR3 is 13 amino acids.

The chain links TRBV27 to TRBJ1-1; D remains ambiguous. This CDR3 has 13 residues. Germline CDR1 is MNHEY and CDR2 is SMNVEV (reference sequence). Trimming left V 0 bases short and J 9 bases short, with 11 bases between. The CDR3 sequence: CASSLSAPIKAFF. The CDR3 DNA reads TGTGCCAGCAGTTTATCCGCTCCAATAAAAGCTTTCTTT.

The rearrangement links TRBV6-5 to TRBJ2-7; D might be TRBD1 (6 bases). The CDR3 contains 15 residues. Trimming shortened V by 5 bases and J by 3 bases, and 17 bases separated the two germline ends. Germline V gene lookup returns CDR1 MNHEY and CDR2 SVGAGI. The CDR3 DNA reads TGTGCCAGCAGTCGACAGGCCGGGTCTGACTACGAGCAGTACTTC. Its protein product is CASSRQAGSDYEQYF.

V and J are TRBV28 and TRBJ1-5; D is undetermined. The germline V gene has CDR1 MDHEN and CDR2 SYDVKM. V was clipped by 3 bases and J by 0 bases, with 6 bases between them. The CDR3 sequence is 14 residues long. The CDR3 DNA sequence: TGTGCCAGCAGTTTCCCACATAGCAATCAGCCCCAGCATTTT. This codes for CASSFPHSNQPQHF. Supplemented by reference TRBV28 and TRBJ1-5, the full variable domain reads DVKVTQSSRYLVKRTGEKVFLECVQDMDHENMFWYRQDPGLGLRLIYFSYDVKMKEKGDIPEGYSVSREKKERFSLILESASTNQTSMYLCASSFPHSNQPQHFGDGTRLSIL.

The genes are TRBV6-5 and TRBJ1-2; D perhaps matches TRBD1 (6 bases). The CDR3 is 13 residues long. Trimming stripped 5 bases from V and 8 bases from J, with 15 bases between. Per germline, CDR1 MNHEY and CDR2 SVGAGI. This chain's CDR3 is CASSGGRGDGYTF. CDR3 DNA sequence: TGTGCCAGCAGTGGAGGCAGGGGTGACGGCTACACCTTC.

The table lists this clone with a count of one. This chain connects TRBV28 to TRBJ2-7; 9 bases are a match to TRBD2. Germline V CDR1 and CDR2: MDHEN, SYDVKM. Unmatched junction bases numbered 10, after V lost 5 bases and J lost 2 bases. The CDR3 spans 16 residues. Written as DNA, the CDR3 is TGTGCCAGCAGTGCCGCCCTAGCGGGATTAACCTACGAGCAGTACTTC. It translates to CASSAALAGLTYEQYF.

The chain joins TRBV5-1 to TRBJ2-5; TRBD1 matches 7 bases. The CDR3 is 15 amino acids. Germline-derived CDR1 and CDR2 are SGHRS and YFSETQ. The J segment lost 4 bases and the V segment lost 8 bases, leaving 14 bases of the junction unmatched. CDR3 amino acids: CASKRNTGVRETQYF. In nucleotides, the CDR3 is TGCGCCAGTAAACGGAACACAGGGGTACGAGAGACCCAGTACTTC.

The chain combines TRBV19 with TRBJ2-7, with 8 bases that match TRBD1. With 3 bases clipped from V and 0 bases from J, the junction kept 7 bases outside the gene matches. The CDR3 covers 16 residues. Germline lookup yields CDR1 LNHDA and CDR2 SQIVND (reference sequence). The CDR3 DNA sequence: TGTGCCAGTAGTATTGGCCAGGGGGCCTTCTCCTACGAGCAGTACTTC. It translates to CASSIGQGAFSYEQYF.

The DNA for the CDR3 is TGTGCCAGCTCACCGACAGACGCAACTAATGAAAAACTGTTTTTT. Translation gives CASSPTDATNEKLFF. The chain couples TRBV18 to TRBJ1-4; a weak D match, TRBD1 (5 bases). The CDR3 runs to 15 residues. V lost 3 bases and J lost 0, with 8 bases in between. CDR1 and CDR2 from the germline V gene are KGHSH and LQKENI.

The gene calls are TRBV7-2 and TRBJ2-5; no reliable D call. The germline gives CDR1 SGHTA, CDR2 FQGNSA. The CDR3 length is 12 residues. The germline V and J ends were trimmed by 5 bases and 4 bases, with 8 bases remaining between them. The CDR3 sequence is CASSATRETQYF. The CDR3 DNA reads as TGTGCCAGCAGCGCCACCAGAGAGACCCAGTACTTC.

This chain joins TRBV16 and TRBJ2-5; 11 positions match TRBD1. The CDR3 runs 15 residues. V lost 4 bases, J lost 6 bases, and 7 bases stayed unmatched. Per the germline V gene, CDR1 is KGHSY and CDR2 is FQNENV. The CDR3 loop reads CASSPPGQGVKTQYF. In nucleotides, the CDR3 is TGTGCCAGCAGCCCTCCGGGACAGGGGGTAAAGACCCAGTACTTC.

The V call is TRBV19, the J call TRBJ2-7; unclear D gene. The V end was cut by 4 bases, the J end by 6 bases, with 13 bases between. This CDR3 spans 13 amino acids. Germline loops: CDR1 LNHDA, CDR2 SQIVND (reference sequence). CDR3 sequence (DNA): TGTGCCAGTAGTACGATCCCCTCCCCCGAGCAGTACTTC. It yields the protein CASSTIPSPEQYF.

The gene calls are TRBV11-3 and TRBJ2-1, with 7 bases aligning to TRBD1. The CDR3 sequence is 15 residues long. Looked up from germline, CDR1 is SGHNT and CDR2 is YENEEA. V lost 3 bases, J lost 2 bases, and 4 bases stayed unmatched. DNA of the CDR3: TGTGCCAGCAGCTTCGAGGACAGGACCTACAATGAGCAGTTCTTC. Translated: CASSFEDRTYNEQFF.

The chain is built from TRBV10-1 and TRBJ2-1, with D possibly being TRBD2 (6 bases). Trimming removed 4 bases from V and 4 bases from J, with 11 bases in between. There are 14 residues in the CDR3. Per the germline V gene, CDR1 is WNHNN and CDR2 is SYGVQD (reference sequence). The CDR3 nucleotides read TGCGCCAGCAGTGGACAGCGGGTATACAATGAGCAGTTCTTC. Amino acids: CASSGQRVYNEQFF.